This T cell receptor (beta chain) originates from a study of blood T cell repertoires in COVID-19. Study at large: The United States, Italy and Spain were the sources of the acute and convalescent COVID-19 samples.

CDR3 length: 16 amino acids. Germline lookup yields CDR1 SGHAT and CDR2 FQNNGV. V was pared by 5 bases and J by 7 bases, with 12 bases of the junction left unmatched. Libraries were prepared by immunoSEQ multiplex PCR; TCRdb keeps only in-frame clonotypes and omits some of them. The sample gives about 120,000 clones, 85% of which show up once; about a tenth is in the top ten. This chain links TRBV11-2 with TRBJ2-4; the match to TRBD2 covers 9 bases. This clonotype originated in an elderly man with acute or convalescent COVID-19. Sequences were obtained from peripheral blood. CDR3: CASSPVGGRAMNIQYF. In DNA, the CDR3 is TGTGCCAGCAGCCCAGTTGGCGGGAGGGCCATGAACATTCAGTACTTC.